The sequence of this TCR beta chain was determined in a study of T cells in Graves' hyperthyroidism and ophthalmopathy. Study-wide results and caveats: Ophthalmopathy got predicted by the model a median approximately 6.4 months before its onset. Ophthalmopathy was distinguished from stable hyperthyroidism by 13 V-J signatures.

The CDR3 sequence is 14 residues long. Germline lookup yields CDR1 MNHEY and CDR2 SVGAGI. Deletions cut 2 bases from V and 1 base from J, with 5 bases between. Researchers amplified the TCR beta CDR3 regions from RNA transcripts. Researchers ran a first-round RT-PCR on the TCR CDR3 using the HTBI primer set. From the multiplex PCR reads, TCRdb called clonotypes with MiXCR, one entry per CDR3 protein. The profile shows approximately 150,000 distinct CDR3 sequences, roughly 10% of them singletons. This clonotype has at least ten counts. The antigen remains unidentified. Patients aged 18 to 65 had newly diagnosed hyperthyroidism of under 2 months' duration. Clinical symptoms, serum thyroxine, TRAb, thyroid ultrasound and orbital computed tomography informed diagnoses.

The chain links TRBV6-5 to TRBJ1-4; D gene uncertain. Sequencing was performed on blood. The sequence was collected from a woman under 30 with Graves' hyperthyroidism that later progressed to Graves' ophthalmopathy. CDR3 in amino acids: CASSYGGTNEKLFF. The CDR3 coding sequence is TGTGCCAGCAGTTACGGAGGAACTAATGAAAAACTGTTTTTT.